This passage covers 10 T cell receptor beta chains from one sample sequenced in a study of blood T cells in healthy people across ages. The authors ran a second PCR of roughly 7 to 11 cycles using a sample-barcoded 5' primer and a J-beta primer mix. TCRdb ran MiXCR on the 5' RACE reads and lists one entry per CDR3 protein. This sample has some 1.5 million distinct CDR3 sequences, with roughly 28% found just once. Specimen: blood. All receptors come from a young woman in good health.

This clonotype was seen once. A much larger clone lies one base from this, so it may be a read error. This chain connects TRBV11-1 to TRBJ2-3; D is undetermined. The CDR3 is 15 residues long. The germline gives CDR1 SGHAT, CDR2 FQDESV (reference sequence). The V and J ends lost 6 bases and 2 bases respectively, with 15 bases between them. The CDR3 loop reads CASRPRSEDTDTQYF. The DNA for the CDR3 is TGTGCCAGCAGGCCTAGGTCAGAGGACACAGATACGCAGTATTTT.

The CDR3: CASSPTDRKNEKLFF. The CDR3 region has the DNA TGTGCCAGCAGCCCCACGGACAGGAAAAATGAAAAACTGTTTTTT. The V gene is TRBV12-3 or TRBV12-4, the J gene TRBJ1-4, with TRBD1 identical over 7 bases. The trim removed 6 bases at V and 5 bases at J, leaving 9 bases unmatched. There are 15 residues in the CDR3.

This clonotype turned up a few times. This chain joins TRBV29-1 and TRBJ2-5; D is possibly TRBD2 (5 bases). V lost 1 base and J 5 bases, leaving 11 bases between the germline ends. The CDR3 spans 13 residues. Looked up from germline, CDR1 is SQVTM and CDR2 is ANQGSEA. The CDR3 loop is CSVEAGSRETQYF. Written as DNA, the CDR3 is TGCAGCGTTGAAGCGGGGTCGAGGGAGACCCAGTACTTC.

This clonotype has a single count. The genes are TRBV14 and TRBJ2-5, with D possibly being TRBD2 (7 bases). Trimming stripped 4 bases from V and 9 bases from J, with 21 bases between. The CDR3 runs 15 residues. Germline CDR1 SGHDN, CDR2 FVKESK. Here the CDR3 reads CASSPRDGRGGAQYF. As DNA, the CDR3 is TGTGCCAGCAGCCCCCGGGACGGCAGAGGGGGGGCCCAGTACTTC.

This clonotype was observed a handful of times. The rearrangement links TRBV20-1 to TRBJ2-5; TRBD2 matches at 7 bases. The V and J ends lost 6 bases and 3 bases, in that order; junction bases with no gene match: 10. The CDR3 is 14 residues long. The germline gives CDR1 DFQATT, CDR2 SNEGSKA (reference sequence). The CDR3 loop is CSAPTSWSEETQYF. The CDR3 bases are TGCAGTGCGCCGACTAGCTGGTCGGAAGAGACCCAGTACTTC.

The rearrangement uses TRBV5-1 and TRBJ1-1, with a weak D call TRBD1 (5 bases). Trimming removed 1 base at V and 1 base at J, with 8 bases between. The CDR3 length is 14 residues. The germline V gene encodes CDR1 SGHRS and CDR2 YFSETQ. This CDR3 reads CASSLKGRNTEAFF. The DNA of the CDR3 is TGCGCCAGCAGCTTGAAGGGGCGGAACACTGAAGCTTTCTTT.

This clonotype was seen a handful of times. V usage is TRBV20-1 and J usage is TRBJ1-5; 9 bases agree with TRBD1. Germline CDR1 reads DFQATT; CDR2 reads SNEGSKA (reference sequence). The CDR3 has 21 amino acids. Trimming removed 1 base from V and 0 bases from J; junction bases left unmatched: 19. The CDR3 DNA follows: TGCAGTGCTAGAGTAGGGCGGACAGGGGATTTGAAGAAACTTAGCAATCAGCCCCAGCATTTT. Protein sequence: CSARVGRTGDLKKLSNQPQHF.

The chain joins TRBV15 to TRBJ2-7; unclear D gene. The germline V gene encodes CDR1 LNHNV and CDR2 YYDKDF (reference sequence). Trimming shortened V by 0 bases and J by 7 bases, and 19 bases separated the two germline ends. CDR3 length: 16 amino acids. CDR3 sequence: CATSRETFRSYNEQYF. The CDR3 DNA is TGTGCCACCAGCAGAGAAACGTTCCGCTCCTACAATGAGCAGTACTTC.

This clonotype was counted many times. This chain joins TRBV20-1 and TRBJ1-4, with D possibly TRBD1 on 5 matching bases. The germline V gene encodes CDR1 DFQATT and CDR2 SNEGSKA (reference sequence). Trimming pared 2 bases from V and 4 bases from J, leaving 8 bases between. The CDR3 is made up of 13 amino acids. The CDR3 bases are TGCAGTGCTAGACAGGGAAGTAATGAAAAACTGTTTTTT. Amino acids: CSARQGSNEKLFF.

The rearrangement joins TRBV28 to TRBJ1-4; the match to TRBD1 covers 7 bases. The CDR3 totals 15 residues. V lost 6 bases to trimming and J lost 6 bases; unmatched junction nucleotides: 10. Germline-derived CDR1 and CDR2 are MDHEN and SYDVKM. The CDR3 loop is CASSPRTGRHEKLFF. In nucleotides, the CDR3 is TGTGCCAGCAGCCCCCGGACAGGTCGCCATGAAAAACTGTTTTTT.